Given below is one TCR beta chain in context. Antigen: not known. Heparinised blood was drawn once per donor, averaging roughly 120 mL. Expressed TCRB transcripts got sequenced, as all isolated RNA was reverse transcribed. Method: immunoSEQ multiplex PCR; TCRdb's copy keeps in-frame clones and lacks some. Seen here are about 330,000 clones, 11% observed once, and the top ten hold over 0.015%. Germline-derived CDR1 and CDR2 are SGHNT and YYREEE (reference sequence). The V end was cut by 4 bases, the J end by 4 bases, with 14 bases between. The CDR3 is 14 amino acids. This entry comes from a study of beta chain features in type 1 diabetes. The wider study: Age and gender were similar between patients and healthy donors, as were cell yields. Study findings and constraints: Significant though moderate, a shortening of TCRB CDR3s appeared in all four CD4+ subsets of Type 1 diabetes patients. A potential influence of HLA type upon TCRB rearrangement remained unresolved herein.

What was sequenced was naive CD4+ T cells from blood. The receptor was isolated from a woman aged 25 to 39 in good health. V is TRBV5-4 and J is TRBJ1-2; unclear D gene. Written as DNA, the CDR3 is TGTGCCAGCAGCACCTGGCAGGCCTCCTATGGCTACACCTTC. Translation: CASSTWQASYGYTF.